The 31 T cell receptor beta chains presented below share a single source sample, sequenced in a study of cytomegalovirus exposure and HLA in healthy donors. The primer mix had 60 Vbeta and 13 Jbeta primers. TCRdb keeps only in-frame clones here, not all; method: immunoSEQ multiplex PCR. The sample has about 150,000 clones, around 68% seen once. The sample comprised PBMCs. These receptors were taken from a man aged 30-40 years in good health and CMV-seropositive.

The V gene is TRBV28, the J gene TRBJ2-5; 13 bases map to TRBD2. Germline V lookup: CDR1 MDHEN, CDR2 SYDVKM. V trimming: 6 bases; J trimming: 4 bases; junction bases outside the gene matches: 11. The CDR3 covers 17 residues. The CDR3 nucleotides read TGTGCCAGCAGACTAGCGGGAGGGCCAGTGACCTCAGAGACCCAGTACTTC. Its protein product is CASRLAGGPVTSETQYF.

The chain links TRBV10-3 to TRBJ1-1, with 9 bases lining up with TRBD1. V dropped 10 bases and J dropped 4; count of bases not matched to a gene: 10. The CDR3 is 14 residues long. Germline V gene data show CDR1 as ENHRY and CDR2 as SYGVKD. CDR3 DNA sequence: TGTGCCAGCCGCGGGACAGGGAGGGTCACTGAAGCTTTCTTT. It specifies CASRGTGRVTEAFF.

A few counts support this clone. The chain uses TRBV7-2 and TRBJ1-2, with D uncertain. The CDR3 loop spans 16 amino acids. Trimming cost V 7 bases and J 4 bases, with 22 bases left between them. Germline V gene sequence: CDR1 SGHTA, CDR2 FQGNSA. The CDR3 spells CASNSRLLTMLYGYTF. The CDR3 nucleotides read TGTGCCAGCAACTCGAGATTATTAACTATGCTCTATGGCTACACCTTC.

The chain recombines TRBV11-3 with TRBJ2-7; 12 bases line up with TRBD2. The V gene's germline CDR1 is SGHNT and CDR2 YENEEA. The V and J ends lost 5 bases and 3 bases, in that order; junction bases with no gene match: 8. This CDR3 has 16 amino acids. The CDR3 DNA follows: TGTGCCAGCAGCACGACTAGCGGGAGCACAAACTACGAGCAGTACTTC. Translated: CASSTTSGSTNYEQYF.

The chain is built from TRBV6-1 and TRBJ1-1; D might be TRBD1 (6 bases). The V and J ends lost 6 bases and 5 bases respectively, with 16 bases between them. CDR1 is MNHNS and CDR2 is SASEGT in the germline V gene. The CDR3 runs to 14 residues. For the CDR3, the DNA is TGTGCCAGCAGCCTAGCAGGGGTTGGGACTGAAGCTTTCTTT. Residues: CASSLAGVGTEAFF.

CDR3 in amino acids: CASSESGRGTPNTGELFF. The DNA for the CDR3 is TGCGCCAGCAGTGAGTCGGGGCGGGGGACACCGAACACCGGGGAGCTGTTTTTT. This sequence joins TRBV10-1 and TRBJ2-2, with a weak D call TRBD2 (7 bases). The CDR3 runs to 18 residues. Per germline, CDR1 WNHNN and CDR2 SYGVQD (reference sequence). Trimming took 0 bases from V and 0 from J, leaving 14 bases between them.

The rearrangement links TRBV5-4 to TRBJ2-3; 7 bases are shared with TRBD2. Germline trimming cut 2 bases from V and 4 bases from J; bases unmatched to any gene: 4. Germline loops: CDR1 SGHNT, CDR2 YYREEE (reference sequence). This CDR3 contains 14 residues. The CDR3 DNA is TGTGCCAGCAGCTTCGGACTAGGCCCAGATACGCAGTATTTT. As protein: CASSFGLGPDTQYF.

The chain employs TRBV11-2 and TRBJ2-7; the D is unclear. This CDR3 is built from 15 residues. V was cut by 1 base and J by 3 bases, with 13 bases left in between. Per germline, CDR1 SGHAT and CDR2 FQNNGV. DNA of the CDR3: TGTGCCAGCAGCTTAGGGTTTACCGAACTCTACGAGCAGTACTTC. This translates into CASSLGFTELYEQYF.

This chain joins TRBV7-9 and TRBJ2-7, with TRBD1 matching over 9 bases. This CDR3 comprises 15 residues. Losses at the gene ends were 0 bases for V and 6 bases for J; bases not matched to a gene: 6. Germline CDR1 is SEHNR and CDR2 is FQNEAQ (reference sequence). This CDR3 reads CASSLASWDRAEQYF. The CDR3 bases are TGTGCCAGCAGCTTAGCGTCTTGGGACAGGGCCGAGCAGTACTTC.

V usage is TRBV5-1 and J usage is TRBJ2-5; possible D gene TRBD2, 6 bases. CDR1 is SGHRS and CDR2 is YFSETQ in the germline V gene. The CDR3 has 14 amino acids. V shed 6 bases and J shed 4 bases, with 16 bases lying between them. CDR3 coding DNA: TGCGCCAGCACCCCCGGGGGTGGGTTAGAGACCCAGTACTTC. Its translation is CASTPGGGLETQYF.

This clone was found a few times. The chain recombines TRBV4-1 with TRBJ2-1; possible D gene TRBD2, 5 bases. The V gene lost 6 bases and the J gene lost 2 bases, with 14 bases spanning the gap. This CDR3 region has 15 residues. Germline values: CDR1 MGHRA, CDR2 YSYEKL. The CDR3 nucleotides are TGCGCCAGCAGGAGGGATATGCAAACCTACAATGAGCAGTTCTTC. It translates to CASRRDMQTYNEQFF.

The chain couples TRBV6-5 to TRBJ2-5; a weak D match, TRBD1 (5 bases). CDR1 and CDR2 (germline): MNHEY, SVGAGI. V lost 5 bases and J 2 bases, leaving 15 bases between the germline ends. The CDR3 contains 15 residues. The CDR3 loop reads CASSSTGQPQETQYF. As DNA, the CDR3 is TGTGCCAGCAGTAGTACAGGACAACCTCAAGAGACCCAGTACTTC.

The gene calls are TRBV18 and TRBJ1-3; no reliable D call. Trimming pared 0 bases from V and 0 bases from J, leaving 12 bases between. The CDR3 contains 17 residues. The germline CDR1 and CDR2 sequences are KGHSH and LQKENI. The CDR3 coding sequence is TGTGCCAGCTCACCACCCGGCGGCGGGAGCTCTGGAAACACCATATATTTT. Translated: CASSPPGGGSSGNTIYF. The whole variable domain, remainder taken from reference TRBV18 and TRBJ1-3, is NAGVMQNPRHLVRRRGQEARLRCSPMKGHSHVYWYRQLPEEGLKFMVYLQKENIIDESGMPKERFSAEFPKEGPSILRIQQVVRGDSAAYFCASSPPGGGSSGNTIYFGEGSWLTVV.

The chain recombines TRBV13 with TRBJ1-5; D ambiguous. Germline CDR1 PRHDT, CDR2 FYEKMQ (reference sequence). Trimming took 0 bases from V and 2 from J, leaving 11 bases between them. The length of the CDR3 is 16 residues. The CDR3 sequence is CASSLGDGKGNQPQHF. In nucleotides, the CDR3 is TGTGCCAGCAGCTTAGGCGACGGGAAAGGCAATCAGCCCCAGCATTTT.

This clone was seen a few times. This rearrangement joins TRBV27 to TRBJ1-3; TRBD1 agrees at 8 bases. The V segment lost 6 bases and the J segment 3 bases; nucleotides outside the gene matches: 7. Germline V gene data show CDR1 as MNHEY and CDR2 as SMNVEV (reference sequence). The CDR3 has 15 residues. In DNA, the CDR3 is TGTGCCAGCAGGGCAGGGGGCTGGGGTGGAAACACCATATATTTT. Translated: CASRAGGWGGNTIYF.

The CDR3 DNA is TGTGCCAGCTCTGGACAGCCCTACAATGAGCAGTTCTTC. Translated: CASSGQPYNEQFF. This chain joins TRBV6-5 and TRBJ2-1; TRBD1 is a possible D gene (6 bases). CDR3 length equals 13 residues. CDR1 and CDR2 (germline): MNHEY, SVGAGI. V lost 8 bases, J lost 2 bases, and 10 bases lay in between.

In its sample, this clone was seen once. CDR3 in amino acids: CASSEARTVINYGYTF. CDR3 coding DNA: TGTGCCAGCAGTGAAGCGCGAACAGTTATAAACTATGGCTACACCTTC. J is TRBJ1-2 and V is TRBV2; unclear D gene. CDR1 is SNHLY, CDR2 FYNNEI, per germline. This CDR3 has 16 residues. Trimming removed 0 bases at V and 2 bases at J, with 13 bases between.

This chain uses TRBV28 with TRBJ1-4, with D possibly matching TRBD1 (6 bases). V was clipped by 5 bases and J by 2 bases, with 12 bases between them. The CDR3 is made up of 15 amino acids. Per the germline V gene, CDR1 is MDHEN and CDR2 is SYDVKM. The CDR3 loop is CASSRLGQTNEKLFF. CDR3 nucleotides: TGTGCCAGCAGTAGGCTAGGACAGACTAATGAAAAACTGTTTTTT. Variable domain in full (rest from reference TRBV28 and TRBJ1-4): DVKVTQSSRYLVKRTGEKVFLECVQDMDHENMFWYRQDPGLGLRLIYFSYDVKMKEKGDIPEGYSVSREKKERFSLILESASTNQTSMYLCASSRLGQTNEKLFFGSGTQLSVL.

This chain links TRBV5-1 with TRBJ1-1; TRBD1 is a possible D gene (5 bases). Germline V gene sequence: CDR1 SGHRS, CDR2 YFSETQ. The germline V and J ends were trimmed by 4 bases and 3 bases, with 13 bases remaining between them. This CDR3 spans 14 amino acids. The DNA for the CDR3 is TGCGCCAGCAGCCCGACAGATTTTGACACTGAAGCTTTCTTT. This gives the protein CASSPTDFDTEAFF.

This chain joins TRBV27 and TRBJ2-7; the D gene is possibly TRBD2 (6 bases). In germline, CDR1 is MNHEY, CDR2 SMNVEV (reference sequence). Trimming took 6 bases from V and 1 from J, leaving 7 bases between them. CDR3 size: 12 residues. The CDR3 DNA is TGTGCCAGCAGCGGGAGTTCCTACGAGCAGTACTTC. Translation gives CASSGSSYEQYF.

The chain carries TRBV30 and TRBJ1-6; D is uncertain. Germline V CDR1 and CDR2: GTSNPN, SVGIG (reference sequence). Trimming took 2 bases from V and 0 from J, leaving 17 bases between them. The CDR3 sequence is 18 residues long. The CDR3 loop reads CAWSPGNLVSSYNSPLHF. CDR3 coding DNA: TGTGCCTGGAGTCCGGGGAATCTAGTCAGCTCCTATAATTCACCCCTCCACTTT.

This clone was recorded once. The chain combines TRBV15 with TRBJ2-3; perhaps TRBD1 as D (6 bases). Germline V lookup: CDR1 LNHNV, CDR2 YYDKDF (reference sequence). CDR3 length: 16 amino acids. V was trimmed by 2 bases and J by 0 bases, leaving 12 bases between them. DNA for the CDR3: TGTGCCACCAGCAGAAGCCAGGGGTCTAGCACAGATACGCAGTATTTT. Its protein product is CATSRSQGSSTDTQYF.

A single count supports this clone. The chain uses TRBV23-1 and TRBJ1-1, with 7 bases that match TRBD1. TRBV23-1 is treated as an ORF (open reading frame) with a function not yet certain. The ends lost 3 bases at V and 6 bases at J; junction bases unmatched: 7. The CDR3 is made up of 14 amino acids. CDR3 DNA: TGCGCCAGCAGTCAGGCAGACAGGGACTCTGAAGCTTTCTTT. Encoded protein: CASSQADRDSEAFF.

The rearrangement uses TRBV4-2 and TRBJ2-1; possibly TRBD2 for D (6 bases). Germline assignment: CDR1 LGHNA and CDR2 YNFKEQ. V lost 4 bases, J lost 3 bases, and 13 bases lay in between. There are 15 residues in the CDR3. The CDR3 region has the DNA TGTGCCAGCAGCCCCGGGACTCCCCTCTACAATGAGCAGTTCTTC. It translates to CASSPGTPLYNEQFF.

This rearrangement joins TRBV11-3 to TRBJ2-5, with D uncertain. The J call is in doubt because the DNA end fits TRBJ2-7 better. The CDR3 consists of 12 residues. Germline assignment: CDR1 SGHNT and CDR2 YENEEA. In DNA, the CDR3 is TGTGCCAGCAGCTTTACCCCCTCCGAGCAGTACTTC. Encoded protein: CASSFTPSEQYF.

This clone was seen only a few times. The chain uses TRBV10-1 and TRBJ2-1; 8 bases are shared with TRBD2. The V gene's germline CDR1 is WNHNN and CDR2 SYGVQD (reference sequence). V lost 6 bases to trimming and J lost 0 bases; unmatched junction nucleotides: 7. The CDR3 extends over 16 amino acids. The CDR3 loop reads CASSPTGGSSYNEQFF. The CDR3 DNA reads as TGCGCCAGCAGCCCCACGGGGGGGAGCTCCTACAATGAGCAGTTCTTC.

The rearrangement joins TRBV7-2 to TRBJ1-5; 9 bases are a match to TRBD1. The germline gives CDR1 SGHTA, CDR2 FQGNSA. The CDR3 runs to 15 residues. The ends lost 3 bases at V and 4 bases at J; junction bases unmatched: 4. As DNA, the CDR3 is TGTGCCAGCAGCTTTACCGGACAGGGGAATCAGCCCCAGCATTTT. Protein: CASSFTGQGNQPQHF.

This chain links TRBV5-4 with TRBJ2-1; the D is unclear. V dropped 3 bases and J dropped 3 bases, with 10 bases sitting between them. CDR3 length: 14 residues. Germline V CDR1 and CDR2: SGHNT, YYREEE (reference sequence). CDR3 loop: CASSSNYYYNEQFF. The CDR3 bases are TGTGCCAGCAGCTCAAACTATTACTACAATGAGCAGTTCTTC.

This clone showed up many times. The chain joins TRBV27 to TRBJ2-4, with 9 positions matching TRBD1. Trimming removed 6 bases from V and 5 bases from J; junction bases left unmatched: 8. The CDR3 spans 15 residues. The V gene's germline CDR1 is MNHEY and CDR2 SMNVEV (reference sequence). Here the CDR3 DNA reads TGTGCCAGCAGGGGGACAGGGACGTACGAAAACATTCAGTACTTC. It translates to CASRGTGTYENIQYF.

Regarding this clone: The DNA is left out, because the CDR3 cannot be placed on it with certainty; the CDR3 is given as TCRdb lists it. The chain uses TRBV2 and TRBJ2-5; the D call in the table, TRBD2, was not verified against the DNA. Termini included, the CDR3 measures 13 amino acids. Germline V gene sequence: CDR1 SNHLY, CDR2 FYNNEI. CDR3 protein: CASILDFGETQYF.

The chain is built from TRBV28 and TRBJ1-1; D perhaps matches TRBD1 (6 bases). Trimming stripped 4 bases from V and 1 base from J, with 10 bases between. The germline gives CDR1 MDHEN, CDR2 SYDVKM. This CDR3 spans 14 amino acids. The CDR3: CASSSGQTNTEAFF. As DNA, the CDR3 is TGTGCCAGCAGTTCGGGACAAACGAACACTGAAGCTTTCTTT.